This T cell receptor beta chain stems from a study of control samples from healthy donors and cancer patients. The V and J ends lost 4 bases and 5 bases respectively, with 19 bases between them. The germline V gene has CDR1 SGHNT and CDR2 YYREEE (reference sequence). This CDR3 is 16 amino acids long. Sequencing used immunoSEQ multiplex PCR; TCRdb keeps in-frame clones, though not all of them. Among fewer than 95,000 clones, more than 75% were seen once, and the ten largest hold roughly 2.1%. What was sequenced was blood. The receptor's source is a woman aged 40-49 years in good health. The chain links TRBV5-4 to TRBJ2-1; a weak D match, TRBD2 (7 bases). The CDR3 sequence is CASSPRQAGGDNEQFF. CDR3 bases: TGTGCCAGCAGCCCCCGACAGGCTGGGGGGGACAATGAGCAGTTCTTC.